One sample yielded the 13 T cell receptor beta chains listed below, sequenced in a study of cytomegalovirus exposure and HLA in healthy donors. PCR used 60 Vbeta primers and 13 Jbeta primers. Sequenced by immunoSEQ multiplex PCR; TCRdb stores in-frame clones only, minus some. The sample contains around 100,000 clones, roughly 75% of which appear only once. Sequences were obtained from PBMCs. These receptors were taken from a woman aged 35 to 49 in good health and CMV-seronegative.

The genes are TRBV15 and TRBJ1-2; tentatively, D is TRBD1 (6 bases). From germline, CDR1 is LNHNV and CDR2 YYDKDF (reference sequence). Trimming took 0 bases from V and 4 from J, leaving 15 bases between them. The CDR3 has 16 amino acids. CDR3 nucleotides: TGTGCCACCAGCAGAGAGTGGGGGGGCGGACGCTATGGCTACACCTTC. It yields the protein CATSREWGGGRYGYTF.

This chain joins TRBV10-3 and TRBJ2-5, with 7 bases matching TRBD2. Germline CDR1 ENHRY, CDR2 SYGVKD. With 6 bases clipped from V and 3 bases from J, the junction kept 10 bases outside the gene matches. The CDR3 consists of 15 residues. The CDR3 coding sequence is TGTGCCATCAGCAGCGGGGACTATCCTGAAGAGACCCAGTACTTC. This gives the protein CAISSGDYPEETQYF.

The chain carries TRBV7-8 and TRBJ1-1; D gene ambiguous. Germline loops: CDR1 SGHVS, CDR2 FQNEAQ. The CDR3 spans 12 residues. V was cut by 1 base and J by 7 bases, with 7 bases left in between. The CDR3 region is CASSLGRGEAFF. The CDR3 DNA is TGTGCCAGCAGCTTAGGGAGAGGTGAAGCTTTCTTT.

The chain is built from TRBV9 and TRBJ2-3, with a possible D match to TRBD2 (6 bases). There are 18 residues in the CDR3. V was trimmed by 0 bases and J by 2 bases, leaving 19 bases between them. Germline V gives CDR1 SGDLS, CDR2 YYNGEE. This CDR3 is CASSVATSGGALTDTQYF. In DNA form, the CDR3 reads TGTGCCAGCAGCGTAGCTACTTCGGGCGGGGCCCTCACAGATACGCAGTATTTT.

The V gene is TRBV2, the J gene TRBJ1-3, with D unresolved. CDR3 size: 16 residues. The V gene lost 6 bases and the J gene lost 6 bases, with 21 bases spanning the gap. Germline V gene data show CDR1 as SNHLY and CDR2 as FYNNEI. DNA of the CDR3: TGTGCCAGCAGCCCTTTTCCGATCACTGCCCAAAACACCATATATTTT. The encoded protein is CASSPFPITAQNTIYF.

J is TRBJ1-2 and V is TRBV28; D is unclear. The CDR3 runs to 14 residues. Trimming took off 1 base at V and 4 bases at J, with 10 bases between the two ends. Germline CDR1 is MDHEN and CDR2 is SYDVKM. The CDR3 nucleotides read TGTGCCAGCAGTTTATCCCCAGTTCTCTATGGCTACACCTTC. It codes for CASSLSPVLYGYTF.

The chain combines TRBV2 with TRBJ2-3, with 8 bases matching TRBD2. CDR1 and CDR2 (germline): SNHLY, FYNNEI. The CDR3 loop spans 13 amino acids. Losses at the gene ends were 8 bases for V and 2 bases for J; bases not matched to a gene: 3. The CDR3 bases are TGTGCCAGCCAGCGGGAGAACACAGATACGCAGTATTTT. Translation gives CASQRENTDTQYF.

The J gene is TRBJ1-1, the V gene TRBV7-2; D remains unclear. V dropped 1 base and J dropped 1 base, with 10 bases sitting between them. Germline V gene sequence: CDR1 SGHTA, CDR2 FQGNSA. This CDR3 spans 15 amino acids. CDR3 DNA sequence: TGTGCCAGCAGCTTAGAACTCCGCACGAACACTGAAGCTTTCTTT. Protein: CASSLELRTNTEAFF.

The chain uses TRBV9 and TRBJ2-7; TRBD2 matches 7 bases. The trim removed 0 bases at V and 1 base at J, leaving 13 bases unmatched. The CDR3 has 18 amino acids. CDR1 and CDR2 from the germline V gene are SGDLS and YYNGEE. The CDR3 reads CASSVGALSGTGSYEQYF. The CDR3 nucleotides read TGTGCCAGCAGCGTAGGGGCCCTCAGCGGGACGGGTTCCTACGAGCAGTACTTC.

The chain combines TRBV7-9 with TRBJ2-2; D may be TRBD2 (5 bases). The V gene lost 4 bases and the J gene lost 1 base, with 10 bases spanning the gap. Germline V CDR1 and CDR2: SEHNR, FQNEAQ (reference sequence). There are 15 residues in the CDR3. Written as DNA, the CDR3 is TGTGCCAGCAGCTCCCCCGGGATGAACACCGGGGAGCTGTTTTTT. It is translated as CASSSPGMNTGELFF.

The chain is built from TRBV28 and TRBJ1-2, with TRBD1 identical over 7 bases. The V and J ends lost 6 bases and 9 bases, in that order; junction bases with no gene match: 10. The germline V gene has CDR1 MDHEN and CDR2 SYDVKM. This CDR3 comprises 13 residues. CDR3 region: CASRYDRVKSYTF. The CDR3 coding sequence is TGTGCCAGCAGATACGACAGGGTAAAGAGCTACACCTTC.

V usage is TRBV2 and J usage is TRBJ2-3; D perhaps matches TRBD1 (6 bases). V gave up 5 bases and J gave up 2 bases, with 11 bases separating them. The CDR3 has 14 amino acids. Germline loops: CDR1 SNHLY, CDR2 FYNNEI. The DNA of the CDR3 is TGTGCCAGCAGTACAGGGCTTTCCACAGATACGCAGTATTTT. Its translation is CASSTGLSTDTQYF. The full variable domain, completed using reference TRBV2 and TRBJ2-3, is EPEVTQTPSHQVTQMGQEVILRCVPISNHLYFYWYRQILGQKVEFLVSFYNNEISEKSEIFDDQFSVERPDGSNFTLKIRSTKLEDSAMYFCASSTGLSTDTQYFGPGTRLTVL.

Written as DNA, the CDR3 is TGCGCCAGCAGTCACGCAAGGACAGGGGCGGCCTACGAGCAGTACTTC. Its translation: CASSHARTGAAYEQYF. V and J are TRBV23-1 and TRBJ2-7; TRBD1 matches at 9 bases. TRBV23-1 is treated as an ORF (open reading frame) with a function not yet certain. V lost 3 bases and J lost 2; bases outside the gene matches: 8. This CDR3 comprises 16 residues.